These T cell receptor beta chains were read from a single sample in a study of response to subunit inactivated influenza vaccine. From the RT-PCR reads, TCRdb called clonotypes with MiXCR, one entry per CDR3 protein. The table lists around 470,000 distinct CDR3 sequences, roughly 7.9% of them singletons, with less than 15% in the top ten. This material consisted of PBMCs from blood, taken roughly 24 months after vaccination. The origin of the receptors is a man between 50 and 75 years old who received an inactivated influenza vaccine. CDR3s include the opening cysteine and the closing phenylalanine or tryptophan. D genes are given only for firm matches. Part of the rows lack a size; the others show once, few, many or a class for expanded clones.

V: TRBV19
D: NA
J: TRBJ1-5
size: few
CDR3: CASSIRLYGPRHQPQHF
DNA: TGTGCCAGTAGTATTCGATTATATGGACCCCGGCATCAGCCCCAGCATTTT

V: TRBV10-3
D: TRBD2
J: TRBJ2-1
size: NA
CDR3: CAISASASGTSSYNEQFF
DNA: TGTGCCATCAGTGCCTCAGCTAGCGGGACCAGCTCCTACAATGAGCAGTTCTTC

V: TRBV20-1
D: TRBD1
J: TRBJ2-3
size: many
CDR3: CSARSPPGQGATDTQYF
DNA: TGCAGTGCTAGAAGCCCCCCGGGACAGGGAGCCACAGATACGCAGTATTTT

V: TRBV9
D: TRBD1
J: TRBJ2-1
size: many
CDR3: CASSVAPTGVEQFF
DNA: TGTGCCAGCAGCGTAGCCCCCACAGGGGTTGAGCAGTTCTTC

V: TRBV5-1
D: TRBD1
J: TRBJ2-1
size: many
CDR3: CASSWGDRVYNEQFF
DNA: TGCGCCAGCAGCTGGGGGGACAGGGTTTACAATGAGCAGTTCTTC

V: TRBV12-3/TRBV12-4
D: NA
J: TRBJ1-1
size: few
CDR3: CASSVGRRMNTEAFF
DNA: TGTGCCAGCAGTGTAGGGAGGAGGATGAACACTGAAGCTTTCTTT

V: TRBV2
D: TRBD1
J: TRBJ1-4
size: few
CDR3: CASSEDRWANEKLFF
DNA: TGTGCCAGCAGTGAGGACAGGTGGGCTAATGAAAAACTGTTTTTT

V: TRBV5-6
D: NA
J: TRBJ2-7
size: few
CDR3: CASNPSRDPYEQYF
DNA: TGTGCCAGCAACCCAAGCAGGGACCCCTACGAGCAGTACTTC

V: TRBV12-3/TRBV12-4
D: TRBD2
J: TRBJ2-3
size: once
CDR3: CASSRLAGAVDTLYF
DNA: TGTGCCAGCAGTAGACTAGCGGGCGCCGTGGATACGCTGTATTTT

V: TRBV5-5
D: NA
J: TRBJ1-1
size: few
CDR3: CASSFQGATEAFF
DNA: TGTGCCAGCAGCTTCCAGGGAGCCACTGAAGCTTTCTTT

V: TRBV4-1
D: TRBD1
J: TRBJ1-5
size: few
CDR3: CASSQVGTGTGGFISNQPQHF
DNA: TGCGCCAGCAGCCAAGTGGGGACCGGGACAGGGGGCTTTATTAGCAATCAGCCCCAGCATTTT

V: TRBV7-2
D: NA
J: TRBJ2-1
size: few
CDR3: CASSAYVGEQFF
DNA: TGTGCCAGCAGCGCCTACGTGGGTGAGCAGTTCTTC

V: TRBV6-2/TRBV6-3
D: TRBD2
J: TRBJ2-5
size: NA
CDR3: CASSRSLAGSQETQYF
DNA: TGTGCCAGCAGCCGATCCTTAGCGGGGAGCCAAGAGACCCAGTACTTC

V: TRBV4-2
D: TRBD1
J: TRBJ1-4
size: many
CDR3: CASSQGADRGLEKLFF
DNA: TGTGCCAGCAGCCAGGGAGCGGACAGGGGGCTTGAAAAACTGTTTTTT

V: TRBV2
D: NA
J: TRBJ2-1
size: NA
CDR3: CASTVGGAWNEQFF
DNA: TGTGCCAGCACCGTGGGGGGGGCGTGGAATGAGCAGTTCTTC

V: TRBV4-2
D: NA
J: TRBJ1-6
size: NA
CDR3: CASSQGLGSYNSPLHF
DNA: TGTGCCAGCAGCCAAGGTTTAGGGAGCTATAATTCACCCCTCCACTTT

V: TRBV28
D: NA
J: TRBJ1-3
size: NA
CDR3: CASISGATSGNTIYF
DNA: TGTGCCAGCATTTCTGGGGCGACCTCTGGAAACACCATATATTTT

V: TRBV6-2/TRBV6-3
D: TRBD2
J: TRBJ2-3
size: NA
CDR3: CASSYSPSASGGFLDTQYF
DNA: TGTGCCAGCAGTTACTCCCCGTCGGCTAGCGGGGGATTCCTAGATACGCAGTATTTT

V: TRBV29-1
D: NA
J: TRBJ2-7
size: NA
CDR3: CSVEQEPYEQYF
DNA: TGCAGCGTTGAGCAGGAGCCCTACGAGCAGTACTTC

V: TRBV7-9
D: NA
J: TRBJ2-5
size: NA
CDR3: CASSLASGGYQETQYF
DNA: TGTGCCAGCAGCTTAGCTAGCGGAGGGTACCAAGAGACCCAGTACTTC

V: TRBV3-1
D: TRBD2
J: TRBJ2-7
size: few
CDR3: CASSHTGTSGAYEQYF
DNA: TGTGCCAGCAGCCACACCGGGACTAGCGGTGCTTACGAGCAGTACTTC

V: TRBV29-1
D: NA
J: TRBJ2-7
size: NA
CDR3: CSVEGYSYEQYF
DNA: TGCAGCGTCGAGGGATACTCCTACGAGCAGTACTTC

V: TRBV25-1
D: NA
J: TRBJ2-5
size: few
CDR3: CASRQTRESAQYF
DNA: TGTGCCAGCCGACAGACGAGGGAATCGGCCCAGTACTTC

V: TRBV20-1
D: NA
J: TRBJ2-7
size: NA
CDR3: CSARDHHLYEQYF
DNA: TGCAGTGCTAGAGATCACCATCTATATGAGCAGTACTTC

V: TRBV3-1
D: NA
J: TRBJ2-7
size: NA
CDR3: CASSQVWPHEQYF
DNA: TGTGCCAGCAGCCAAGTCTGGCCCCACGAGCAGTACTTC

V: TRBV20-1
D: TRBD2
J: TRBJ2-3
size: NA
CDR3: CSAVHFGGGSDTQYF
DNA: TGCAGTGCGGTCCACTTCGGCGGGGGATCAGATACGCAGTATTTT

V: TRBV6-1
D: NA
J: TRBJ1-4
size: NA
CDR3: CASRERHPNEKLFF
DNA: TGTGCCAGCAGGGAAAGACACCCTAATGAAAAACTGTTTTTT

V: TRBV20-1
D: TRBD1
J: TRBJ1-2
size: few
CDR3: CSVPTGRNYGYTF
DNA: TGCAGTGTACCGACAGGGAGGAACTATGGCTACACCTTC

V: TRBV28
D: NA
J: TRBJ2-7
size: NA
CDR3: CASSWTHNYEQYF
DNA: TGTGCCAGCAGTTGGACTCACAACTACGAGCAGTACTTC

V: TRBV11-2
D: NA
J: TRBJ1-2
size: NA
CDR3: CASSPSHQFNYGYTF
DNA: TGTGCCAGCAGCCCTTCTCATCAATTTAACTATGGCTACACCTTC

V: TRBV5-1
D: NA
J: TRBJ2-5
size: few
CDR3: CASSHGTVETQYF
DNA: TGCGCCAGCAGCCATGGGACGGTGGAGACCCAGTACTTC

V: TRBV6-1
D: NA
J: TRBJ1-1
size: few
CDR3: CASSDHGGTRKAFF
DNA: TGTGCCAGCAGTGATCACGGAGGGACAAGGAAAGCTTTCTTT

V: TRBV12-3/TRBV12-4
D: NA
J: TRBJ1-6
size: many
CDR3: CASSLGTNSSPLHF
DNA: TGTGCCAGCAGTTTAGGGACCAACAGTTCACCCCTCCACTTT

V: TRBV7-2
D: NA
J: TRBJ1-6
size: many
CDR3: CASSPGTLSPLHF
DNA: TGTGCCAGCAGCCCGGGGACGCTGTCACCCCTCCACTTT

V: TRBV29-1
D: NA
J: TRBJ2-5
size: many
CDR3: CSVSRDTKQETQYF
DNA: TGCAGCGTGAGCCGGGACACAAAACAAGAGACCCAGTACTTC

V: TRBV20-1
D: NA
J: TRBJ1-1
size: NA
CDR3: CSAREGAQGTEAFF
DNA: TGCAGTGCTAGAGAAGGGGCGCAGGGGACTGAAGCTTTCTTT

V: TRBV20-1
D: TRBD1
J: TRBJ2-3
size: NA
CDR3: CSARSRTGGRRGTDTQYF
DNA: TGCAGTGCTAGATCAAGGACAGGGGGCCGTCGTGGCACAGATACGCAGTATTTT

V: TRBV7-2
D: NA
J: TRBJ2-2
size: NA
CDR3: CATPQQINTGELFF
DNA: TGTGCCACACCACAGCAGATAAACACCGGGGAGCTGTTTTTT

V: TRBV7-9
D: NA
J: TRBJ1-5
size: many
CDR3: CASSPGTTQPQHF
DNA: TGTGCCAGCAGCCCCGGGACAACCCAGCCCCAGCATTTT

V: TRBV5-5
D: NA
J: TRBJ2-2
size: many
CDR3: CASSPSGTSAGELFF
DNA: TGTGCCAGCAGTCCTTCGGGCACCTCAGCCGGGGAGCTGTTTTTT

V: TRBV19
D: NA
J: TRBJ2-7
size: NA
CDR3: CASSPPASAVYEQYF
DNA: TGTGCCAGTAGTCCCCCGGCTAGCGCGGTATACGAGCAGTACTTC

V: TRBV2
D: NA
J: TRBJ2-7
size: NA
CDR3: CASSEVWLRPGWEQYF
DNA: TGTGCCAGCAGTGAAGTTTGGCTAAGGCCAGGGTGGGAGCAGTACTTC

V: TRBV20-1
D: NA
J: TRBJ2-2
size: few
CDR3: CSATHMDTGELFF
DNA: TGCAGTGCTACCCATATGGACACCGGGGAGCTGTTTTTT